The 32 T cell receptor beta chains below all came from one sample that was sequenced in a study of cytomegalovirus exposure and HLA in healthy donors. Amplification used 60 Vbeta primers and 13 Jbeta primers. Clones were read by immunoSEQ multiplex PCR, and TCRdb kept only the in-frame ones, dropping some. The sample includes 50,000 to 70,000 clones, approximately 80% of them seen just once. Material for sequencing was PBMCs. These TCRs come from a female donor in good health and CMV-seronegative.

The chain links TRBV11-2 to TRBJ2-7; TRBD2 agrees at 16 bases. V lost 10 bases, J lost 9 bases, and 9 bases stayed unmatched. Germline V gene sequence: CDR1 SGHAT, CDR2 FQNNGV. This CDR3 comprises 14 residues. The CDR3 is CATRGLAGGPRQYF. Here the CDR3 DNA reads TGTGCCACCAGGGGACTAGCGGGGGGGCCCAGGCAGTACTTC.

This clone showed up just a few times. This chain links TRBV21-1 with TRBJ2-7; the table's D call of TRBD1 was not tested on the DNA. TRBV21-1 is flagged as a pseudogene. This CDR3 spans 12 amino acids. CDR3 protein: CASLDRRHEQYF. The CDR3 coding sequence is TGTGCCAGTCTGGACAGGCGGCACGAGCAGTACTTC.

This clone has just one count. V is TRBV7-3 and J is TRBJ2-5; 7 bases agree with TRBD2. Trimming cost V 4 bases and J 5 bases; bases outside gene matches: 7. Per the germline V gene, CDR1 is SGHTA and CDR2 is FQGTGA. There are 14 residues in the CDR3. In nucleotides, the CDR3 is TGTGCCAGCAGCTCCTTCGTCGGGGGGGAGACCCAGTACTTC. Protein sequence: CASSSFVGGETQYF. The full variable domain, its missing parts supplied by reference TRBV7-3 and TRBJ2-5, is GAGVSQTPSNKVTEKGKYVELRCDPISGHTALYWYRQSLGQGPEFLIYFQGTGAADDSGLPNDRFFAVRPEGSVSTLKIQRTERGDSAVYLCASSSFVGGETQYFGPGTRLLVL.

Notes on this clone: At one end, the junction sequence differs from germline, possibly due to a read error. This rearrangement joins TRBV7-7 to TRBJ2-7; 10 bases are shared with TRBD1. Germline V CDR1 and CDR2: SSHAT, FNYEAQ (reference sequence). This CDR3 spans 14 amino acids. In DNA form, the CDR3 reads TGTGCTAGCAGCGATGGACAGGGGGCCTACGAGCAGTACTTC. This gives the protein CASSDGQGAYEQYF.

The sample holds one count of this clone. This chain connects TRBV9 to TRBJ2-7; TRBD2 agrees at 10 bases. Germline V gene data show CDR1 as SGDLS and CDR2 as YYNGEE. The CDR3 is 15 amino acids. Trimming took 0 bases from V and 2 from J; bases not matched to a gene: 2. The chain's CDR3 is CASSVASGSTYEQYF. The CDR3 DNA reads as TGTGCCAGCAGCGTAGCTAGCGGGAGTACCTACGAGCAGTACTTC.

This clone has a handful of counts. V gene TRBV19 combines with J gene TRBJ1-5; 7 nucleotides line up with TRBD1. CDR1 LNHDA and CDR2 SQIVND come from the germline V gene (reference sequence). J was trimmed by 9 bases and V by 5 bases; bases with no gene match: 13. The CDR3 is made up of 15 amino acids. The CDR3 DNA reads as TGTGCCAGTAGTTTCGAGACAGGAAACAGGGGGCCCCAGCATTTT. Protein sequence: CASSFETGNRGPQHF.

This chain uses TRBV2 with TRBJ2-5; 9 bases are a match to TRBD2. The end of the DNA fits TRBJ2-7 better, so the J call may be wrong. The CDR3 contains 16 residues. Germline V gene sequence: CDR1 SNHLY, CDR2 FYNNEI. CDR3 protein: CASLRTLAGPSYEQYF. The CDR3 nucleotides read TGTGCCAGCCTACGAACCCTAGCGGGACCGTCCTACGAGCAGTACTTC.

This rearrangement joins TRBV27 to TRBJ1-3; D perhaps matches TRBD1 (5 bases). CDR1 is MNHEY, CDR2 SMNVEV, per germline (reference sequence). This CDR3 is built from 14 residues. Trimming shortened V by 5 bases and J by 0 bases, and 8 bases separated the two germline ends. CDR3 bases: TGTGCCAGCAGTCTAGGGGTCTCTGGAAACACCATATATTTT. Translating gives CASSLGVSGNTIYF.

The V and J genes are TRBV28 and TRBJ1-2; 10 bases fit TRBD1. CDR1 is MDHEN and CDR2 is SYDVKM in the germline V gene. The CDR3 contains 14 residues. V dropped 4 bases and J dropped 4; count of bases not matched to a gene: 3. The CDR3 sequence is CASSSGTGAYGYTF. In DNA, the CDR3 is TGTGCCAGCAGTTCCGGGACAGGGGCCTATGGCTACACCTTC.

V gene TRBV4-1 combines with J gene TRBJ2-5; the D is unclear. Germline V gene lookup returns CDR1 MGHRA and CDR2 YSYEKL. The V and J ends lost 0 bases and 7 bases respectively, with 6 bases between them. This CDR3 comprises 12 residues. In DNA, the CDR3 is TGCGCCAGCAGCCAAGATCTTTGGACCCAGTACTTC. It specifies CASSQDLWTQYF.

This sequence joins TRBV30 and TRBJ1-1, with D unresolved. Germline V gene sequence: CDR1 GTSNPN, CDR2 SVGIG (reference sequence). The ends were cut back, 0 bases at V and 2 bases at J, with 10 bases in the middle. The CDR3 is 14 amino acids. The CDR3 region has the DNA TGTGCCTGGAGTGTCCCGGGATCTAACACTGAAGCTTTCTTT. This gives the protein CAWSVPGSNTEAFF. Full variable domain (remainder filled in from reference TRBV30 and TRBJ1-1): SQTIHQWPATLVQPVGSPLSLECTVEGTSNPNLYWYRQAAGRGLQLLFYSVGIGQISSEVPQNLSASRPQDRQFILSSKKLLLSDSGFYLCAWSVPGSNTEAFFGQGTRLTVV.

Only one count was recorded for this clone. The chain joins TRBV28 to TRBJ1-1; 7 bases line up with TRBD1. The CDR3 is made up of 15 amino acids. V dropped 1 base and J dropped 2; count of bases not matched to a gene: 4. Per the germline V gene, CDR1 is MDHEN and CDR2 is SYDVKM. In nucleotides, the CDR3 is TGTGCCAGCAGTTTATACCGGGACAGAAACACTGAAGCTTTCTTT. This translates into CASSLYRDRNTEAFF.

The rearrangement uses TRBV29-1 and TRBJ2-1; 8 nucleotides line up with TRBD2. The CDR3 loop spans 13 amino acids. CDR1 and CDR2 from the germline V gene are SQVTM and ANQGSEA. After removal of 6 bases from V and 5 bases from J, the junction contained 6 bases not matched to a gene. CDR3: CSVRTSSHNEQFF. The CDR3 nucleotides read TGCAGCGTCCGGACTAGCAGTCACAATGAGCAGTTCTTC.

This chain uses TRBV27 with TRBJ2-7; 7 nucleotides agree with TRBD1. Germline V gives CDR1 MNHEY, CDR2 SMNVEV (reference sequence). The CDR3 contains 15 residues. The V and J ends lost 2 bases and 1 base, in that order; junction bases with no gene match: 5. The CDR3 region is CASSLEGAPSYEQYF. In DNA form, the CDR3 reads TGTGCCAGCAGTTTAGAGGGGGCCCCTTCCTACGAGCAGTACTTC.

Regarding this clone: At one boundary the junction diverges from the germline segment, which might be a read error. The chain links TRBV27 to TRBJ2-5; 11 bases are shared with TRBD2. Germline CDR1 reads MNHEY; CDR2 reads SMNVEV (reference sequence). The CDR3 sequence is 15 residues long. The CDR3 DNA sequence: TGTGCCAGCGGTTTAGCGGGAGGGCCTTTAGAGACCCAGTACTTC. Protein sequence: CASGLAGGPLETQYF.

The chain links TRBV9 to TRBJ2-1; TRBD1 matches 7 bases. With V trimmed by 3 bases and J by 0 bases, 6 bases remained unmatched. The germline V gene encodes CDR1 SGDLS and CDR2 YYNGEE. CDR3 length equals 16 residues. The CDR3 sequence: CASSETGASSYNEQFF. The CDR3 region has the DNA TGTGCCAGCAGCGAAACAGGGGCGAGCTCCTACAATGAGCAGTTCTTC.

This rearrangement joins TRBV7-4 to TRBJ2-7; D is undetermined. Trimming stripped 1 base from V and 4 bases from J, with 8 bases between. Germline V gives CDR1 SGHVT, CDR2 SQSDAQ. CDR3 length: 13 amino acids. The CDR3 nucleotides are TGTGCCAGCAGCTTAGTCCCCAGGTACGAGCAGTACTTC. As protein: CASSLVPRYEQYF.

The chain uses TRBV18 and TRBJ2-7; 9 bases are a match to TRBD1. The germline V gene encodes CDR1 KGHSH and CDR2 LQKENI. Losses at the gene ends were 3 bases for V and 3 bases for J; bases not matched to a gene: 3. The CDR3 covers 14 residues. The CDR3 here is CASSPGQGLYEQYF. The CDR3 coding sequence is TGTGCCAGCTCACCCGGACAGGGGCTCTACGAGCAGTACTTC.

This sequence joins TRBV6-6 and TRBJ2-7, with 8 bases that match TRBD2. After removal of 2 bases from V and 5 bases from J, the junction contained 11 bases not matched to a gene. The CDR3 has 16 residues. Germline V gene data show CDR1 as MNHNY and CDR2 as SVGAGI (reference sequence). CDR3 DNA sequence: TGTGCCAGCAGTTACGACCCGGGGGGGCAATTCCACGAGCAGTACTTC. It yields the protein CASSYDPGGQFHEQYF.

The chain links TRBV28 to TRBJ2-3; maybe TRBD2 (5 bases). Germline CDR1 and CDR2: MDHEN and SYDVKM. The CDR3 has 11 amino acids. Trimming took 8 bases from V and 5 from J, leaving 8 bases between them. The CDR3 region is CASGERDTQYF. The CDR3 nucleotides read TGTGCCAGCGGGGAGAGAGATACGCAGTATTTT.

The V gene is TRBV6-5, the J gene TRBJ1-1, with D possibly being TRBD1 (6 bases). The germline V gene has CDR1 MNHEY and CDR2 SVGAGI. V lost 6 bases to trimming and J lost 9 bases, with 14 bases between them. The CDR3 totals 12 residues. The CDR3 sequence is CASSRGQGKAFF. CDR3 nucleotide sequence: TGTGCCAGCAGCCGAGGGCAGGGGAAAGCTTTCTTT.

DNA of the CDR3: TGTGCCAGCAGCGCTGACAGGGGATCCTACGAGCAGTACTTC. Residues: CASSADRGSYEQYF. The V gene is TRBV11-2, the J gene TRBJ2-7; 8 bases agree with TRBD1. The CDR3 length is 14 residues. Germline V gene sequence: CDR1 SGHAT, CDR2 FQNNGV. V lost 5 bases, J lost 1 base, and 4 bases stayed unmatched.

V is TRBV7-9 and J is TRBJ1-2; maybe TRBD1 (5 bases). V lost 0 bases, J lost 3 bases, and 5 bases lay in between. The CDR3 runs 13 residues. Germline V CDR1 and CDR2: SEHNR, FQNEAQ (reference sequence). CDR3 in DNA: TGTGCCAGCAGCTTAGCAGGGGACTATGGCTACACCTTC. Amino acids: CASSLAGDYGYTF. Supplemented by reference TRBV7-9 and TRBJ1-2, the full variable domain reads DTGVSQNPRHKITKRGQNVTFRCDPISEHNRLYWYRQTLGQGPEFLTYFQNEAQLEKSRLLSDRFSAERPKGSFSTLEIQRTEQGDSAMYLCASSLAGDYGYTFGSGTRLTVV.

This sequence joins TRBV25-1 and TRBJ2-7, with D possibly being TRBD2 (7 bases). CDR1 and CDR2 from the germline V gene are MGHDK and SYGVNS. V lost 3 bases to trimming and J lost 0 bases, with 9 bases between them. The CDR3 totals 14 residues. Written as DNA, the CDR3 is TGTGCCAGCAGTGAGGGGGGGCTCTCCTACGAGCAGTACTTC. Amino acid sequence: CASSEGGLSYEQYF.

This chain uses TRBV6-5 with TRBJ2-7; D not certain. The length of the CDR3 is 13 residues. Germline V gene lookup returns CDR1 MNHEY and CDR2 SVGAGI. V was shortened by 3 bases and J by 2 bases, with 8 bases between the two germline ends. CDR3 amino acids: CASSYQVTYEQYF. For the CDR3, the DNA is TGTGCCAGCAGTTATCAGGTTACCTACGAGCAGTACTTC.

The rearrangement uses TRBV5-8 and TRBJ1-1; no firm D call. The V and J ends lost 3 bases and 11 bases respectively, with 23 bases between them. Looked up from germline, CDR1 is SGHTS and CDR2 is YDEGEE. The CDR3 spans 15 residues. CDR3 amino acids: CASSSIFPSGSYAFF. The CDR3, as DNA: TGTGCCAGCAGCTCCATTTTCCCGTCGGGTTCTTACGCTTTCTTT. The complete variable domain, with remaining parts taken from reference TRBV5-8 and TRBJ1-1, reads EAGVTQSPTHLIKTRGQQATLRCSPISGHTSVYWYQQALGLGLQFLLWYDEGEERNRGNFPPRFSGRQFPNYSSELNVNALELEDSALYLCASSSIFPSGSYAFFGQGTRLTVV.

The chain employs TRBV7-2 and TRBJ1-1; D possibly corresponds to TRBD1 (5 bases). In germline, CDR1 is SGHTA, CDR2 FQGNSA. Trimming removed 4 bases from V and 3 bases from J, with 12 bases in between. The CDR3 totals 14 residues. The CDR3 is CASSWGLIDTEAFF. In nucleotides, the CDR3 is TGTGCCAGCAGCTGGGGACTTATTGACACTGAAGCTTTCTTT. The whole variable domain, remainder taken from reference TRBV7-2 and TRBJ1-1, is GAGVSQSPSNKVTEKGKDVELRCDPISGHTALYWYRQSLGQGLEFLIYFQGNSAPDKSGLPSDRFSAERTGGSVSTLTIQRTQQEDSAVYLCASSWGLIDTEAFFGQGTRLTVV.

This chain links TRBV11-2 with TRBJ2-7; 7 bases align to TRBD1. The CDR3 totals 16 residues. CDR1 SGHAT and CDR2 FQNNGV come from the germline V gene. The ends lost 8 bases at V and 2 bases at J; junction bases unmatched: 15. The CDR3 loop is CASGDKTTGRTYEQYF. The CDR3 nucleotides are TGTGCCAGCGGCGATAAAACGACAGGGCGAACCTACGAGCAGTACTTC. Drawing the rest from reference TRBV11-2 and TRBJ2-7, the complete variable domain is EAGVAQSPRYKIIEKRQSVAFWCNPISGHATLYWYQQILGQGPKLLIQFQNNGVVDDSQLPKDRFSAERLKGVDSTLKIQPAKLEDSAVYLCASGDKTTGRTYEQYFGPGTRLTVT.

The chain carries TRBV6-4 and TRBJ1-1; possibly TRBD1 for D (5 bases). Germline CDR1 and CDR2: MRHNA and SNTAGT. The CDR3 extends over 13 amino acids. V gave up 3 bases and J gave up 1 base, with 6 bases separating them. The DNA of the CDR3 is TGTGCCAGCAGTGAACAGGCGAACACTGAAGCTTTCTTT. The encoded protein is CASSEQANTEAFF.

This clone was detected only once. CDR3 sequence reads: CASSWTSGLSDTQYF. Written as DNA, the CDR3 is TGTGCCAGCAGCTGGACTAGCGGTCTGTCAGATACGCAGTATTTT. The rearrangement joins TRBV9 to TRBJ2-3; 10 nucleotides align to TRBD2. Germline V gene lookup returns CDR1 SGDLS and CDR2 YYNGEE. V trimming: 4 bases; J trimming: 4 bases; junction bases outside the gene matches: 6. This CDR3 has 15 amino acids.

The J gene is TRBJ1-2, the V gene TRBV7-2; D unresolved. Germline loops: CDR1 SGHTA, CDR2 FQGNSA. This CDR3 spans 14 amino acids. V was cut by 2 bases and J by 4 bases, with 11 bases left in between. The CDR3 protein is CASSLSAAIYGYTF. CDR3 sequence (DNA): TGTGCCAGCAGCTTATCCGCGGCGATCTATGGCTACACCTTC.

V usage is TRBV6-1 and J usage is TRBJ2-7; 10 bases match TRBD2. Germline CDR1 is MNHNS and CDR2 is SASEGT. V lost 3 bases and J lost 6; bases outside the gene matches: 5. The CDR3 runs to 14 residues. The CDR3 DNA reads TGTGCCAGCAGTGATTCTAGCGGGAGTTCCGAGCAGTACTTC. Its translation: CASSDSSGSSEQYF.